This T cell receptor (beta chain) was profiled in a study of blood T cell repertoires in COVID-19. Assay used: immunoSEQ multiplex PCR; TCRdb lists only in-frame clones, some missing. The table lists around 260,000 clones, about 86% of them singletons. V lost 3 bases and J 7 bases, leaving 13 bases between the germline ends. Germline CDR1 LNHDA, CDR2 SQIVND (reference sequence). This CDR3 region has 15 residues. The clonotype was recovered from a man aged 25-45 years with acute COVID-19. The genes are TRBV19 and TRBJ1-6; D unresolved. Sequenced sample: PBMCs or T cells enriched from blood (not recorded which). Here the CDR3 DNA reads TGTGCCAGTAGTATTTCGTTGGGAGGAAATTCACCCCTCCACTTT. It is translated as CASSISLGGNSPLHF.